This T cell receptor beta chain originates from a study of identical twins. Regarding the study as a whole: Alpha sequences out of frame and shared by twins had excess low generation probability. Out-of-frame beta chain sequences displayed weaker excess sharing between twins.

This clonotype was detected only a few times. Its antigen is unknown. TCRdb ran MiXCR on the 5' RACE reads and lists one entry per CDR3 protein. Among about 690,000 distinct CDR3 sequences listed, around 6% were seen once. The junction had 4 bases not matched to a gene; V was cut back by 7 bases and J by 0 bases. Germline V gene lookup returns CDR1 SQVTM and CDR2 ANQGSEA. This CDR3 has 14 amino acids. The J gene is TRBJ2-3, the V gene TRBV29-1; 10 bases match TRBD1. Sequencing was carried out using naive T cells sorted from blood. The clonotype originates from a man aged 18 to 29 in good health. This CDR3 reads CSERDRGSTDTQYF. The CDR3 DNA is TGCAGCGAACGGGACAGGGGAAGCACAGATACGCAGTATTTT.